This T cell receptor beta chain stems from a study of blood T cell repertoires in COVID-19. About the research overall: Samples representing acute and convalescent COVID-19 were sourced from the United States, Italy and Spain. PBMCs, B-cell-depleted T cells, or T cells provided the cDNA or gDNA that made up the material.

Methods used by the authors: Reference gene primer amplification gave nucleated cell count estimates. Profiled with immunoSEQ multiplex PCR; TCRdb holds only in-frame clones, not every one. V and J calls and clone size are those listed in that table; D and trimming were worked out from the DNA. This sample has roughly 70,000 clones, with 84% found just once. CDR3 size: 15 residues. V dropped 2 bases and J dropped 0 bases, with 8 bases sitting between them. Germline-derived CDR1 and CDR2 are SGHVS and FQNEAQ. The chain combines TRBV7-8 with TRBJ1-3; D is undetermined. This TCR was sampled from a woman aged 55-75 years with acute or convalescent COVID-19. Sample: peripheral blood. CDR3 in DNA: TGTGCCAGCAGCTTACGGGAGATCTCTGGAAACACCATATATTTT. It specifies CASSLREISGNTIYF. Based on the CDR3 plus reference TRBV7-8 and TRBJ1-3, the full variable domain is GAGVSQSPRYKVAKRGQDVALRCDPISGHVSLFWYQQALGQGPEFLTYFQNEAQLDKSGLPSDRFFAERPEGSVSTLKIQRTQQEDSAVYLCASSLREISGNTIYFGEGSWLTVV.